A single sample gave rise to the 10 T cell receptor beta chains below, sequenced in a study of cytomegalovirus exposure and HLA in healthy donors. PCR was performed using 60 Vbeta and 13 Jbeta primers. Libraries were prepared by immunoSEQ multiplex PCR; TCRdb keeps only in-frame clonotypes and omits some of them. The table shows roughly 120,000 clones, with 76% occurring only once. The sample comprised PBMCs. These receptors came from a man over 45 in good health and CMV-seronegative.

The CDR3, as DNA: TGCGCCAGCAGCTTGGGGGCAGGGGGCGCAGGCGAGACCCAGTACTTC. As protein: CASSLGAGGAGETQYF. V is TRBV5-1 and J is TRBJ2-5, with TRBD1 matching over 8 bases. The length of the CDR3 is 16 residues. Germline trimming cut 0 bases from V and 5 bases from J; bases unmatched to any gene: 9. In germline, CDR1 is SGHRS, CDR2 YFSETQ.

The rearrangement joins TRBV4-1 to TRBJ2-5; TRBD1 aligns across 7 bases. The CDR3 is 13 amino acids. CDR1 is MGHRA, CDR2 YSYEKL, per germline. V lost 5 bases to trimming and J lost 5 bases; unmatched junction nucleotides: 5. In DNA, the CDR3 is TGCGCCAGCAGCGGAGACAGGGAGGAGACCCAGTACTTC. As protein: CASSGDREETQYF.

The gene calls are TRBV7-9 and TRBJ2-2; the D is unclear. Germline CDR1 SEHNR, CDR2 FQNEAQ (reference sequence). This CDR3 is built from 15 residues. Trimming removed 0 bases from V and 3 bases from J, with 8 bases in between. In DNA, the CDR3 is TGTGCCAGCAGCTTAGCGCCGAGTGACACCGGGGAGCTGTTTTTT. Protein sequence: CASSLAPSDTGELFF. The variable domain in full, with the rest retrieved from reference TRBV7-9 and TRBJ2-2, is DTGVSQNPRHKITKRGQNVTFRCDPISEHNRLYWYRQTLGQGPEFLTYFQNEAQLEKSRLLSDRFSAERPKGSFSTLEIQRTEQGDSAMYLCASSLAPSDTGELFFGEGSRLTVL.

For this clone: An end of the junction does not agree with germline; a read error may underlie this. The chain uses TRBV7-9 and TRBJ2-6; 11 nucleotides agree with TRBD2. The CDR3 spans 17 residues. The germline V gene encodes CDR1 SEHNR and CDR2 FQNEAQ (reference sequence). In DNA form, the CDR3 reads TGTTCCAGCAGCCCGCTAGCGGGGGGCTCTGGGGCCAACGTCCTGACTTTC. Its protein is CSSSPLAGGSGANVLTF.

V usage is TRBV7-9 and J usage is TRBJ2-3, with 8 bases lining up with TRBD2. CDR1 and CDR2 from the germline V gene are SEHNR and FQNEAQ (reference sequence). V shed 4 bases, J shed 3 bases, and the junction held 6 bases outside the gene matches. The CDR3 runs to 15 residues. CDR3 amino acids: CASSSSGGKTDTQYF. As DNA, the CDR3 is TGTGCCAGCAGCTCCAGCGGGGGAAAGACAGATACGCAGTATTTT.

V usage is TRBV6-1 and J usage is TRBJ1-3; 7 bases fit TRBD1. The germline V gene has CDR1 MNHNS and CDR2 SASEGT. The ends lost 9 bases at V and 0 bases at J; junction bases unmatched: 2. This CDR3 region has 13 residues. The CDR3 reads CASGTVSGNTIYF. DNA of the CDR3: TGTGCCAGTGGGACAGTCTCTGGAAACACCATATATTTT.

As DNA, the CDR3 is TGCGCCAGCAGCTTGGGGCGGGGGGCTGAGACCCAGTACTTC. This encodes CASSLGRGAETQYF. This chain joins TRBV5-1 and TRBJ2-5; 8 positions agree with TRBD2. The junction had 3 bases not matched to a gene; V was cut back by 0 bases and J by 5 bases. Germline V lookup: CDR1 SGHRS, CDR2 YFSETQ. The CDR3 loop spans 14 amino acids. The full variable domain, rest sourced from reference TRBV5-1 and TRBJ2-5, is KAGVTQTPRYLIKTRGQQVTLSCSPISGHRSVSWYQQTPGQGLQFLFEYFSETQRNKGNFPGRFSGRQFSNSRSEMNVSTLELGDSALYLCASSLGRGAETQYFGPGTRLLVL.

This clone was seen a few times. Its ends do not fully match the called genes, so a read error is possible. CDR3 in amino acids: CSSSFLWEIGYGYTF. Written as DNA, the CDR3 is TGTTCCAGCAGCTTTCTGTGGGAGATCGGCTATGGCTACACCTTC. The chain recombines TRBV7-9 with TRBJ1-2; D unclear. Germline V gene data show CDR1 as SEHNR and CDR2 as FQNEAQ (reference sequence). CDR3 length: 15 residues.

CDR3 coding DNA: TGTGCCAGCAGGCCCGGGGCAGGGGGCTACGAGCAGTACTTC. Translation gives CASRPGAGGYEQYF. This chain joins TRBV6-1 and TRBJ2-7; 7 bases line up with TRBD1. Germline trimming cut 6 bases from V and 3 bases from J; bases unmatched to any gene: 8. This CDR3 has 14 amino acids. Looked up from germline, CDR1 is MNHNS and CDR2 is SASEGT.

The chain has TRBV6-5 and TRBJ2-7; 8 bases are shared with TRBD1. With V trimmed by 6 bases and J by 9 bases, 7 bases remained unmatched. The CDR3 loop spans 12 amino acids. Germline CDR1 is MNHEY and CDR2 is SVGAGI. In DNA, the CDR3 is TGTGCCAGCAGCCCCGGACAGGGTAGGCAGTACGTC. Its protein is CASSPGQGRQYV.